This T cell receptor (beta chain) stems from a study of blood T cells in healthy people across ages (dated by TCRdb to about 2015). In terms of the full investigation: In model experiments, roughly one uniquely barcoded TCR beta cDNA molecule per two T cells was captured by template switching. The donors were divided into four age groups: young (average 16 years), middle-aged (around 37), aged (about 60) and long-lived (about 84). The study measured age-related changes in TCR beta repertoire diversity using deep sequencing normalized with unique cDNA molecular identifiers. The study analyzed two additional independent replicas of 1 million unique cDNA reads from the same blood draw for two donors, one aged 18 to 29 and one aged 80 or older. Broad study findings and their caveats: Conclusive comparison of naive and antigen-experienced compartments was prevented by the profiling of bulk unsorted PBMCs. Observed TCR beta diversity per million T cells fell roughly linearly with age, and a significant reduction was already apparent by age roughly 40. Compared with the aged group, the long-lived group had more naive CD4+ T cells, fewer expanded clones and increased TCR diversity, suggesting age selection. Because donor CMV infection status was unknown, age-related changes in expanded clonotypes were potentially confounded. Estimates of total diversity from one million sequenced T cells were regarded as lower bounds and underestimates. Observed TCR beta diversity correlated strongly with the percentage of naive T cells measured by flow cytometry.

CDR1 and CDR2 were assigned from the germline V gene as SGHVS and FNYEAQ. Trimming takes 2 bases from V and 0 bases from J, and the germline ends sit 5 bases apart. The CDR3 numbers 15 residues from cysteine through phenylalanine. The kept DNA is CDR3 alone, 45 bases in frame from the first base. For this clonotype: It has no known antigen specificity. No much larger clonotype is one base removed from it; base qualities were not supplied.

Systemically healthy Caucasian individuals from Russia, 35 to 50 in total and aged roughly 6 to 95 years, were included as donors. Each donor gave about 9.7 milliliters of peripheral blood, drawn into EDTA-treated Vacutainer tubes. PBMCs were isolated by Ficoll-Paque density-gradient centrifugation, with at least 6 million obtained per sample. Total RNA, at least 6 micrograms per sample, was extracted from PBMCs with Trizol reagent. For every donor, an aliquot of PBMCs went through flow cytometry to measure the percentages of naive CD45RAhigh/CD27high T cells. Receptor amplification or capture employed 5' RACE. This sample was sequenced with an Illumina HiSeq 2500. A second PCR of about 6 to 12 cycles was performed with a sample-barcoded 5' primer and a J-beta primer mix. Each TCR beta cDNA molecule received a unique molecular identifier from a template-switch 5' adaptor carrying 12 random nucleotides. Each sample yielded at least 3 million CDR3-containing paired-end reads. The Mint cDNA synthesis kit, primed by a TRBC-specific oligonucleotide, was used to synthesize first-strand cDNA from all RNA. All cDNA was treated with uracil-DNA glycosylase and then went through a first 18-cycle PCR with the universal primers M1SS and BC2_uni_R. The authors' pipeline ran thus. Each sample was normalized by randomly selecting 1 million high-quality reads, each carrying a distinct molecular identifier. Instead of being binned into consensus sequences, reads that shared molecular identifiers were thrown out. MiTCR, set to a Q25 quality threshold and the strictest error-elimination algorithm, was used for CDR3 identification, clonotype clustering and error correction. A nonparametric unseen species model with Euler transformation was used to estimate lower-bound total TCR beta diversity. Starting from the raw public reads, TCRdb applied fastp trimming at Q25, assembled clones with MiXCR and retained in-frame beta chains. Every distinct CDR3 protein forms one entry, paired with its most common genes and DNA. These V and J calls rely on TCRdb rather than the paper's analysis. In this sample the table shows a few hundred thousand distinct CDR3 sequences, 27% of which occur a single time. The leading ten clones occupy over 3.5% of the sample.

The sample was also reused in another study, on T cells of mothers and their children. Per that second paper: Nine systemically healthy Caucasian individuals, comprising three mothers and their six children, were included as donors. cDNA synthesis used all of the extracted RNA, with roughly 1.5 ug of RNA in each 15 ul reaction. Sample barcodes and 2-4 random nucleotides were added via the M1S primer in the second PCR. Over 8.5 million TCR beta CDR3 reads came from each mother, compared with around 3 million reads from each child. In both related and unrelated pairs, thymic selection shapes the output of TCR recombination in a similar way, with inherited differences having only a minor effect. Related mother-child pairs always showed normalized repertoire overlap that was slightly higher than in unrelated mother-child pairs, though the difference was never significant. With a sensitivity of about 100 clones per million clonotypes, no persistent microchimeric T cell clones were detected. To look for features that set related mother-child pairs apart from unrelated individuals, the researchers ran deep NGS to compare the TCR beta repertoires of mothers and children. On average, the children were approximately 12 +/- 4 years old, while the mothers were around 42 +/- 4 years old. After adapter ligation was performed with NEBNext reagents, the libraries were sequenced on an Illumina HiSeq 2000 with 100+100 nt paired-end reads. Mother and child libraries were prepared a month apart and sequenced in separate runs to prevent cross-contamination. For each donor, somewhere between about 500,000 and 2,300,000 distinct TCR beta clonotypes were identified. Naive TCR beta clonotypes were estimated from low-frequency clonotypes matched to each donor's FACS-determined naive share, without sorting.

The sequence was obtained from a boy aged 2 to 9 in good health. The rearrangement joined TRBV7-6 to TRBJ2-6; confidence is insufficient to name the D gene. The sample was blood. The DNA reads TGTGCCAGCAGCTTACCACTCTCTGGGGCCAACGTCCTGACTTTC. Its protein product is CASSLPLSGANVLTF.